This T cell receptor beta chain was identified during a study of T cells in Graves' hyperthyroidism and ophthalmopathy. Findings and limits, study-wide: Researchers report that a 13 V-J model separated ophthalmopathy from stable hyperthyroidism.

Remarks on this clonotype: Antigen unknown.

Clinical symptoms, serum thyroxine, TRAb, thyroid ultrasound and orbital computed tomography informed diagnoses. It was RNA transcripts that yielded the amplified TCR beta CDR3 regions. Initially, a first-round RT-PCR of the TCR CDR3 employed the HTBI primer set. TCRdb independently ran MiXCR on the multiplex PCR reads; one entry per CDR3 protein. The sample holds approximately 300,000 distinct CDR3 sequences, roughly 15% seen once. This CDR3 is built from 11 residues. Trimming cost V 5 bases and J 7 bases, with 5 bases left between them. This receptor was identified in a man aged 25 to 40 with Graves' hyperthyroidism. The sequenced material came from blood. This chain connects TRBV12-3 or TRBV12-4 to TRBJ1-4, with D unresolved. The chain's CDR3 is CASSVGEKLFF. In DNA form, the CDR3 reads TGTGCCAGCAGTGTGGGTGAAAAACTGTTTTTT.